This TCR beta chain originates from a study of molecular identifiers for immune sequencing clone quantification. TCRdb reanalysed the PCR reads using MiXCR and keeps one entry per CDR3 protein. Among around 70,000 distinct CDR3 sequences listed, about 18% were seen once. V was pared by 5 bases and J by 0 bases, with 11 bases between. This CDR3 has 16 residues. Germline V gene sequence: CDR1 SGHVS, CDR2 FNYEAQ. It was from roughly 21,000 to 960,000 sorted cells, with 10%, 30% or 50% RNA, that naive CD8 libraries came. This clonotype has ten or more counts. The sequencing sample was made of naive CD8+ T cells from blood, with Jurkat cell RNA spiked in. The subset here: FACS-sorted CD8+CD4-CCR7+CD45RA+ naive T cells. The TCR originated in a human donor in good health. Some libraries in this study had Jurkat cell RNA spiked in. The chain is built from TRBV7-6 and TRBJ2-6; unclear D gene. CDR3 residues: CASSQMAYSGANVLTF. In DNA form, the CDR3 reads TGTGCCAGCAGCCAGATGGCGTACTCTGGGGCCAACGTCCTGACTTTC.